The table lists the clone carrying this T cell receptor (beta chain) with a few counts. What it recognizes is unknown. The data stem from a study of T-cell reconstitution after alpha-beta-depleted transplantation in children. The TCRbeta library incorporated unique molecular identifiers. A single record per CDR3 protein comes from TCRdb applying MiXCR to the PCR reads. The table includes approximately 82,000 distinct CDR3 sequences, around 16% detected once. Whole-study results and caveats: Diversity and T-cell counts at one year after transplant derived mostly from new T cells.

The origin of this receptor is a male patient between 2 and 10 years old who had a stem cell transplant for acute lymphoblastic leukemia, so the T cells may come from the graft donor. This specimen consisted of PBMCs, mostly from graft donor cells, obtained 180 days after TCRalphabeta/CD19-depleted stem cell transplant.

The CDR3 sequence: CASSPFSSANTEAFF. The CDR3 nucleotides are TGTGCCAGCTCACCATTCTCCAGCGCGAACACTGAAGCTTTCTTT. This chain joins TRBV18 and TRBJ1-1; D gene uncertain. V dropped 2 bases and J dropped 1 base, with 11 bases sitting between them. The CDR3 covers 15 residues. The germline gives CDR1 KGHSH, CDR2 LQKENI.